The 2 T cell receptor beta chains listed next were all sequenced from one sample in a study of regulatory T cells in long-lasting Graves disease. Arm-PCR of CDR3 regions with iRepertoire HTBI primers generated TCR beta libraries. Each CDR3 protein gets one entry after TCRdb re-called the multiplex PCR reads with MiXCR. The table has approximately 490,000 distinct CDR3 sequences, around 15% seen once; the top ten hold more than 10%. Regarding time point: newly diagnosed GD, antithyroid drugs for less than 3 months. RNA from PBMCs was the source of the TCR library. These data were likewise used in another study, on T cells in Graves' hyperthyroidism and ophthalmopathy.

Sequencing used peripheral blood mononuclear cells (PBMCs), obtained at new diagnosis, from a patient treated with antithyroid drugs. All receptors come from a man between 40 and 49 years old with Graves disease.

In this sample, this clonotype turned up many times. The chain combines TRBV11-2 with TRBJ2-1, with D possibly being TRBD2 (6 bases). The length of the CDR3 is 15 residues. The V gene's germline CDR1 is SGHAT and CDR2 FQNNGV. The V end was cut by 1 base, the J end by 3 bases, with 10 bases between. The CDR3 spells CASSLGSGNYNEQFF. The CDR3 region has the DNA TGTGCCAGCAGCTTAGGTAGCGGTAACTACAATGAGCAGTTCTTC.

Comments on this clonotype: This clone may be a read error of a much larger clone one base away. This chain links TRBV7-6 with TRBJ2-2; 12 bases match TRBD2. This CDR3 comprises 17 residues. Germline CDR1 SGHVS, CDR2 FNYEAQ. The CDR3 loop is CASSFASGRGYTGELLF. As DNA, the CDR3 is TGTGCCAGCAGCTTTGCTAGCGGGAGGGGGTACACCGGGGAGCTGCTTTTT.